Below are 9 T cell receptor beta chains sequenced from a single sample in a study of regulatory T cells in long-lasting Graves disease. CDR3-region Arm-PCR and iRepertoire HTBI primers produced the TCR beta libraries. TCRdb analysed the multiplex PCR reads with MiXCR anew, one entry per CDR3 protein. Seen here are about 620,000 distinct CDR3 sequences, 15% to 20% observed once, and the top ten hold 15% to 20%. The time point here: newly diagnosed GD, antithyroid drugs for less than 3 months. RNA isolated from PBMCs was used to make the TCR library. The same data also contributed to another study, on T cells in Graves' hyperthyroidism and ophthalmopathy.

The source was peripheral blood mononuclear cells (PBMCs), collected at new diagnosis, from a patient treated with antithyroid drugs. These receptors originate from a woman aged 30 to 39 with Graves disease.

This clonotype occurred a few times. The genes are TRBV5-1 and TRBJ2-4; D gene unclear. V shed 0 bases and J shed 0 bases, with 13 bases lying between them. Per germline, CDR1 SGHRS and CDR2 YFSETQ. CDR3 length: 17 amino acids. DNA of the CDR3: TGCGCCAGCAGCTTGGTCGACCCTACGCTAGCCAAAAACATTCAGTACTTC. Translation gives CASSLVDPTLAKNIQYF.

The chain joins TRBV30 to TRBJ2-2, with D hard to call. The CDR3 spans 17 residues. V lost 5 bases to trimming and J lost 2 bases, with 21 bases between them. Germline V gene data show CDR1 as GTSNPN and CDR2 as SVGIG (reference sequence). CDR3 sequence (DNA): TGTGCCTGGCTCCTCCCTGGGAAACTCTTTAACACCGGGGAGCTGTTTTTT. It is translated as CAWLLPGKLFNTGELFF. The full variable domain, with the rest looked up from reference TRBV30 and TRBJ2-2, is SQTIHQWPATLVQPVGSPLSLECTVEGTSNPNLYWYRQAAGRGLQLLFYSVGIGQISSEVPQNLSASRPQDRQFILSSKKLLLSDSGFYLCAWLLPGKLFNTGELFFGEGSRLTVL.

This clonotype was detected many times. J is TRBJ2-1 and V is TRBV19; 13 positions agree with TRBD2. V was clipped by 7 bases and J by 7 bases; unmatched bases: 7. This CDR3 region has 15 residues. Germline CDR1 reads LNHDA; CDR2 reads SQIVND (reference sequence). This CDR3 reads CASTKLAGGGNEQFF. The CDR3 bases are TGTGCCAGTACCAAACTAGCGGGAGGGGGTAATGAGCAGTTCTTC.

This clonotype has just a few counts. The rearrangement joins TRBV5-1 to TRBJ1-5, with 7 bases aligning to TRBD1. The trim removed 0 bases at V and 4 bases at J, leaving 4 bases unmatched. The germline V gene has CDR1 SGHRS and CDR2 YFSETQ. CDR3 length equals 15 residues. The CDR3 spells CASSLEGDRNQPQHF. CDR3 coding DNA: TGCGCCAGCAGCTTGGAAGGGGACAGAAATCAGCCCCAGCATTTT.

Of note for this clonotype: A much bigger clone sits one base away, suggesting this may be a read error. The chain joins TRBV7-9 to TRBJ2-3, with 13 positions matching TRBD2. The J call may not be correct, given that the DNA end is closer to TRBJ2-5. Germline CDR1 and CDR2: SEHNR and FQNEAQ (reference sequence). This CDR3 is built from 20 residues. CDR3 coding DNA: TGTGCCAGCAGCTTAGGCCTACTAGCGGGAGGGCTAAGAGCCCCAGAGACCCAGTACTTC. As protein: CASSLGLLAGGLRAPETQYF.

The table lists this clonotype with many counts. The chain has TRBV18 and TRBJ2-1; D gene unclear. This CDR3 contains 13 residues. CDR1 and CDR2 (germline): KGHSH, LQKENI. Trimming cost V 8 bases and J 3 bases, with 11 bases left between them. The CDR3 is CASSPDGYNEQFF. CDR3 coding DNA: TGTGCCAGCAGCCCGGACGGCTACAATGAGCAGTTCTTC. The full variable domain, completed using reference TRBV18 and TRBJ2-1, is NAGVMQNPRHLVRRRGQEARLRCSPMKGHSHVYWYRQLPEEGLKFMVYLQKENIIDESGMPKERFSAEFPKEGPSILRIQQVVRGDSAAYFCASSPDGYNEQFFGPGTRLTVL.

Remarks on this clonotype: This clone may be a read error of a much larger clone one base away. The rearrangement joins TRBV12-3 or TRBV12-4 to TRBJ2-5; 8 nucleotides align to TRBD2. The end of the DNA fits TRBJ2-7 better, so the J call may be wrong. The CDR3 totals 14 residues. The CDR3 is CATNLSGSFYEQYF. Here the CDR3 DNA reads TGTGCCACCAACCTGAGCGGGAGCTTCTACGAGCAGTACTTC.

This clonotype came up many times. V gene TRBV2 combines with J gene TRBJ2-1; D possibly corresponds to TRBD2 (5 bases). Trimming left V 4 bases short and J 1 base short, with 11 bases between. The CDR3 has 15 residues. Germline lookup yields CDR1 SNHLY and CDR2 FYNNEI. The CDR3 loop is CASSVEGGSYNEQFF. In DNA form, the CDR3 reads TGTGCCAGCAGTGTCGAGGGCGGATCCTACAATGAGCAGTTCTTC.

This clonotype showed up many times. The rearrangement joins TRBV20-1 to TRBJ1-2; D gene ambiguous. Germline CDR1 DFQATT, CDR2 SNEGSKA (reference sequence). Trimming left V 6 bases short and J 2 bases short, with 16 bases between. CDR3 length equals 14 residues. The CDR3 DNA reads TGCAGTGCCCATTCATCAGACAAGAACTATGGCTACACCTTC. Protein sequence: CSAHSSDKNYGYTF.